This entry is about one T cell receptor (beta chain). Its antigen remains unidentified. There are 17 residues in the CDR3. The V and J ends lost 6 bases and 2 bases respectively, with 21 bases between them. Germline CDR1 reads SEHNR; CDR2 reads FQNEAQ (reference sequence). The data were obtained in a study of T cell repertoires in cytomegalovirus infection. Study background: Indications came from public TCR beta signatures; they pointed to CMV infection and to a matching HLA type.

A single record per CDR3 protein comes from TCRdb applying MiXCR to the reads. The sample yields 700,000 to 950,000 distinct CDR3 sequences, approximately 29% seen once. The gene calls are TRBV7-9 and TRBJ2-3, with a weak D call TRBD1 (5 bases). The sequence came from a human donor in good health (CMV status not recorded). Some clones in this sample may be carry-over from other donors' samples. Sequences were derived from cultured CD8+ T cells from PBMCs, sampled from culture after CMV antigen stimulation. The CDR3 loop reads CASSGQGPTFPTDTQYF. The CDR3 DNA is TGTGCCAGCAGTGGGCAGGGCCCTACCTTCCCCACAGATACGCAGTATTTT.